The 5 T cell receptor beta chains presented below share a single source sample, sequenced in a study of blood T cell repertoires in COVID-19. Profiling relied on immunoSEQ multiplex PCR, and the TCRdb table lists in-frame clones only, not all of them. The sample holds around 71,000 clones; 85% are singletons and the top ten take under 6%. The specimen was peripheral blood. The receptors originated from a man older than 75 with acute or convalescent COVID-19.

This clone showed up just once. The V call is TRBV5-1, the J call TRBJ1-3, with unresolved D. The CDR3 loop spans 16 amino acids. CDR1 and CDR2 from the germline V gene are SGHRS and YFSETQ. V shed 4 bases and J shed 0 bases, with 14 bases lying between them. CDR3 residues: CASSLFSSSSGNTIYF. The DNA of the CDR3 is TGCGCCAGCAGCCTGTTTAGCTCAAGCTCTGGAAACACCATATATTTT.

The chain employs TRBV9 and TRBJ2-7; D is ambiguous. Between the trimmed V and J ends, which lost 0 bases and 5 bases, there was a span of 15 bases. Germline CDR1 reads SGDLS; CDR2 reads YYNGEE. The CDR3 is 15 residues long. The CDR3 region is CASSVEGSEWDEQYF. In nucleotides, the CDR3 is TGTGCCAGCAGCGTAGAAGGAAGCGAGTGGGACGAGCAGTACTTC.

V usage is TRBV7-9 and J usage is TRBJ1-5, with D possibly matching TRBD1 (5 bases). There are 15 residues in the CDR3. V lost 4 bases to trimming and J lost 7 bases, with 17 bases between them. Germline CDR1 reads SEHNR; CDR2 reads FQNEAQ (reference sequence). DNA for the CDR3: TGTGCCAGCAGCTCCGAGCAGGGAGGGGAACAGCCCCAGCATTTT. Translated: CASSSEQGGEQPQHF.

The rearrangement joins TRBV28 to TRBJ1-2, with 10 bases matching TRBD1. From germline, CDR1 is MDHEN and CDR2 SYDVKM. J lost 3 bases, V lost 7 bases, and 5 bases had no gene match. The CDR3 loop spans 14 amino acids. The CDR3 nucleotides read TGTGCCAGCAAAGGAGGGACAGGGGACTATGGCTACACCTTC. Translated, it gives CASKGGTGDYGYTF.

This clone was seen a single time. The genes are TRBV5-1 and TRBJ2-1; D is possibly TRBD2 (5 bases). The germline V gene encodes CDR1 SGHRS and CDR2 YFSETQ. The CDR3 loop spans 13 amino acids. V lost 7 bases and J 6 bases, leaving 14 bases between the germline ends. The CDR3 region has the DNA TGCGCCAGCGCCCAGAGGGTCGGCAATGAGCAGTTCTTC. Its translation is CASAQRVGNEQFF.